This TCR beta chain originates from a study of blood T cell repertoires in COVID-19. Study-level background: COVID-19 samples from acute and convalescent phases originated in the United States, Italy and Spain. Sample material is recorded as cDNA or gDNA derived from T cells, B-cell-depleted T cells, or PBMCs.

Germline V gives CDR1 MNHEY, CDR2 SMNVEV (reference sequence). V was clipped by 4 bases and J by 0 bases, with 19 bases between them. The CDR3 is 19 residues long. The repertoire was sequenced with immunoSEQ multiplex PCR; TCRdb's copy has only in-frame clones and lacks some. The sample shows around 130,000 clones, 85% to 90% of them seen only once. This TCR was recovered from a man aged 70 or older with active or convalescent COVID-19. Material: peripheral blood. The chain is built from TRBV27 and TRBJ1-6, with D possibly being TRBD1 (5 bases). The CDR3 DNA follows: TGTGCCAGCAGTTCCCGGTTTGGGGCTAGGGGCTCCTATAATTCACCCCTCCACTTT. Encoded protein: CASSSRFGARGSYNSPLHF.